The 26 T cell receptor beta chains below come from one sample, sequenced in a study of regulatory T cells in long-lasting Graves disease. Building of the TCR beta libraries involved iRepertoire HTBI primers and Arm-PCR of CDR3 regions. Using its own MiXCR run on the multiplex PCR reads, TCRdb lists one record per CDR3 protein. Of roughly 500,000 distinct CDR3 sequences in the sample, approximately 13% were seen once. Described time point: newly diagnosed GD, antithyroid drugs for less than 3 months. PBMC-derived RNA was used for the TCR library. These data were likewise used in another study, on T cells in Graves' hyperthyroidism and ophthalmopathy.

Sequencing used peripheral blood mononuclear cells (PBMCs), obtained at new diagnosis, from a patient treated with antithyroid drugs. These receptors came from a man aged 25-40 years with Graves disease.

This clonotype was counted ten times or more. The rearrangement uses TRBV2 and TRBJ1-4; 7 positions agree with TRBD1. V lost 4 bases to trimming and J lost 8 bases; unmatched junction nucleotides: 7. CDR1 and CDR2 from the germline V gene are SNHLY and FYNNEI. The CDR3 is made up of 14 amino acids. The CDR3 loop reads CASSADRDDEKLFF. The CDR3 DNA reads TGTGCCAGCAGTGCTGACAGGGATGACGAAAAACTGTTTTTT.

Note on this clonotype: The junction does not match germline at one end; this may be a read error. The J gene is TRBJ2-1, the V gene TRBV5-1; 7 nucleotides line up with TRBD2. CDR1 and CDR2 from the germline V gene are SGHRS and YFSETQ. The CDR3 covers 19 residues. CDR3 in amino acids: CASSRLIAGEESSYNEQFF. The CDR3 coding sequence is TGTGCCAGCAGCCGTTTGATTGCGGGAGAGGAGAGCTCCTACAATGAGCAGTTCTTC.

The chain carries TRBV20-1 and TRBJ2-1, with TRBD2 matching over 11 bases. The CDR3 runs to 14 residues. CDR1 and CDR2 from the germline V gene are DFQATT and SNEGSKA (reference sequence). V lost 6 bases and J lost 6; bases outside the gene matches: 7. CDR3 in DNA: TGCAGTGCGTTGACTAGCGGGAACTTCAATGAGCAGTTCTTC. Its translation is CSALTSGNFNEQFF.

The table lists this clonotype with many counts. This sequence joins TRBV12-3 or TRBV12-4 and TRBJ2-1; TRBD1 might be the D (6 bases). Trimming cost V 4 bases and J 2 bases, with 12 bases left between them. The CDR3 has 15 residues. The CDR3 DNA is TGTGCCAGCAGTTGGTATGCAGGGGCCTACAATGAGCAGTTCTTC. Translated, it gives CASSWYAGAYNEQFF.

This clonotype was seen repeatedly, ten times or more. The chain links TRBV20-1 to TRBJ2-5, with TRBD1 as a possible D gene (5 bases). Germline V gene lookup returns CDR1 DFQATT and CDR2 SNEGSKA (reference sequence). The CDR3 length is 14 residues. V was shortened by 1 base and J by 5 bases, with 14 bases between the two germline ends. DNA of the CDR3: TGCAGTGCTAGAGCACAGGATGGGTGGGAGACCCAGTACTTC. Amino acids: CSARAQDGWETQYF.

This clonotype was picked up many times. The chain links TRBV24-1 to TRBJ2-3; D remains unclear. CDR3 size: 17 residues. Germline CDR1 is KGHDR and CDR2 is SFDVKD. The V gene lost 0 bases and the J gene lost 0 bases, with 12 bases spanning the gap. CDR3 sequence (DNA): TGTGCCACCAGTGATTTGCCCAGTCCCCTCAGCACAGATACGCAGTATTTT. Its translation: CATSDLPSPLSTDTQYF.

This clonotype was seen many times. V gene TRBV7-3 combines with J gene TRBJ1-1, with D possibly being TRBD1 (6 bases). Trimming pared 2 bases from V and 4 bases from J, leaving 14 bases between. Germline V CDR1 and CDR2: SGHTA, FQGTGA. This CDR3 has 15 amino acids. CDR3 residues: CASSLWPGEGTEAFF. DNA for the CDR3: TGTGCCAGCAGCTTATGGCCAGGGGAGGGCACTGAAGCTTTCTTT.

The CDR3 loop reads CASSYSLAGVINTQYF. The CDR3 nucleotides are TGTGCCAGCAGTTACTCGTTAGCGGGAGTCATAAATACGCAGTATTTT. The J gene is TRBJ2-3, the V gene TRBV6-5, with 9 bases matching TRBD2. The germline V gene encodes CDR1 MNHEY and CDR2 SVGAGI. Trimming took 0 bases from V and 7 from J; bases not matched to a gene: 8. This CDR3 is 16 amino acids long.

This clonotype has a count of ten or more. The chain combines TRBV20-1 with TRBJ2-3; the match to TRBD2 covers 8 bases. CDR1 and CDR2 (germline): DFQATT, SNEGSKA (reference sequence). This CDR3 is built from 18 residues. Germline trimming cut 3 bases from V and 2 bases from J; bases unmatched to any gene: 16. The CDR3, as DNA: TGCAGTGCTAGCAAAAGACTAGCGCAAATAGGGGACACAGATACGCAGTATTTT. Amino acid sequence: CSASKRLAQIGDTDTQYF.

The sample holds a few counts of this clonotype. The chain links TRBV3-1 to TRBJ1-3; 11 bases fit TRBD1. V gave up 4 bases and J gave up 4 bases; unmatched junction bases: 3. This CDR3 comprises 15 residues. Germline CDR1 reads LGHDT; CDR2 reads YNNKEL (reference sequence). CDR3 sequence reads: CASSPGTGGGNTIYF. DNA for the CDR3: TGTGCCAGCAGCCCTGGGACAGGGGGAGGAAACACCATATATTTT.

The genes are TRBV4-1 and TRBJ1-2, with no clear D. Germline V CDR1 and CDR2: MGHRA, YSYEKL. V lost 4 bases to trimming and J lost 6 bases, with 12 bases between them. The CDR3 loop spans 13 amino acids. The CDR3 DNA is TGCGCCAGCAGCCCGAGGGTGGGTGATGGCTACACCTTC. This sequence encodes CASSPRVGDGYTF.

This clonotype appeared a few times. This sequence joins TRBV27 and TRBJ2-1; D tentatively fits TRBD1 or TRBD2 (6 bases each). The CDR3 has 18 residues. CDR1 and CDR2 from the germline V gene are MNHEY and SMNVEV (reference sequence). V was pared by 1 base and J by 4 bases, with 20 bases between. In nucleotides, the CDR3 is TGTGCCAGCAGTTTATACGGGGGCGAGAGCCTAGTTTACAATGAGCAGTTCTTC. It translates to CASSLYGGESLVYNEQFF.

This clonotype has ten or more counts. DNA of the CDR3: TGTGCCACCAGTGACGCGGGGACAGGGGGCGATGTAGATACGCAGTATTTT. Protein: CATSDAGTGGDVDTQYF. J is TRBJ2-3 and V is TRBV24-1; 12 nucleotides agree with TRBD1. V lost 4 bases and J lost 5; bases outside the gene matches: 9. The CDR3 extends over 17 amino acids. Germline V gene lookup returns CDR1 KGHDR and CDR2 SFDVKD.

The CDR3 loop reads CADIRPGRETHEQYF. CDR3 bases: TGTGCCGACATAAGACCCGGACGGGAGACCCACGAGCAGTACTTC. The V call is TRBV2, the J call TRBJ2-7; TRBD2 might be the D (6 bases). CDR3 length: 15 amino acids. Trimming left V 11 bases short and J 5 bases short, with 25 bases between. Germline loops: CDR1 SNHLY, CDR2 FYNNEI.

In this sample, this clonotype turned up many times. The V and J genes are TRBV7-2 and TRBJ2-7; D is ambiguous. Trimming removed 1 base at V and 6 bases at J, with 10 bases between. Germline V lookup: CDR1 SGHTA, CDR2 FQGNSA. This CDR3 spans 13 amino acids. For the CDR3, the DNA is TGTGCCAGCAGCTTAGTCCCGTTGGGCGAGCAGTACTTC. Translating it yields CASSLVPLGEQYF.

This clonotype was detected ten times or more. The chain is built from TRBV5-1 and TRBJ2-1; no reliable D call. The CDR3 has 12 amino acids. V dropped 4 bases and J dropped 6 bases, with 8 bases sitting between them. Germline V gives CDR1 SGHRS, CDR2 YFSETQ. The CDR3 sequence: CASSIYPNEQFF. Written as DNA, the CDR3 is TGCGCCAGCAGCATTTATCCCAATGAGCAGTTCTTC.

The chain has TRBV4-2 and TRBJ1-1; possible D gene TRBD1, 5 bases. The CDR3 spans 17 residues. V shed 5 bases and J shed 3 bases, with 22 bases lying between them. In germline, CDR1 is LGHNA, CDR2 YNFKEQ. CDR3 in DNA: TGTGCCAGCAGCGGGCGCAGGGAGGAAGGGGAATACACTGAAGCTTTCTTT. As protein: CASSGRREEGEYTEAFF.

This clonotype showed up just a few times. The V call is TRBV20-1, the J call TRBJ2-2; D uncertain. Trimming left V 3 bases short and J 0 bases short, with 8 bases between. CDR3 length: 14 residues. Germline V gene lookup returns CDR1 DFQATT and CDR2 SNEGSKA (reference sequence). DNA for the CDR3: TGCAGTGCTAGGTCCACAGCGAACACCGGGGAGCTGTTTTTT. It codes for CSARSTANTGELFF.

This clonotype was counted at least ten times. V and J are TRBV25-1 and TRBJ2-1, with TRBD1 matching 7 bases. The germline V gene has CDR1 MGHDK and CDR2 SYGVNS. The CDR3 extends over 15 amino acids. The V gene end was trimmed by 2 bases and the J gene end by 5 bases; junction bases not matched to a gene: 6. The CDR3 region has the DNA TGTGCCAGCAGTGAAGATGTTGACAGGGACAATGAGCAGTTCTTC. It translates to CASSEDVDRDNEQFF.

The rearrangement uses TRBV5-1 and TRBJ2-2; TRBD2 agrees at 13 bases. The CDR3 runs 16 residues. With 5 bases clipped from V and 5 bases from J, the junction kept 6 bases outside the gene matches. Germline CDR1 and CDR2: SGHRS and YFSETQ. CDR3 coding DNA: TGCGCCAGCAGGACGGGACTAGCGGGATCAACCGGGGAGCTGTTTTTT. It codes for CASRTGLAGSTGELFF.

This clonotype was recorded at least ten times. The chain employs TRBV20-1 and TRBJ2-3; 10 bases line up with TRBD2. J was trimmed by 6 bases and V by 2 bases; bases with no gene match: 5. This CDR3 has 14 amino acids. Germline V lookup: CDR1 DFQATT, CDR2 SNEGSKA (reference sequence). The chain's CDR3 is CSARPSGRGDTQYF. In DNA form, the CDR3 reads TGCAGTGCTAGACCCAGCGGGAGGGGCGATACGCAGTATTTT.

CDR3 DNA: TGTGCCAGCTGTATCTCTAGCGGGAGCACAGATACGCAGTATTTT. It encodes CASCISSGSTDTQYF. The chain employs TRBV14 and TRBJ2-3, with 8 nucleotides matching TRBD2. This CDR3 has 15 amino acids. Germline loops: CDR1 SGHDN, CDR2 FVKESK. Losses at the gene ends were 8 bases for V and 0 bases for J; bases not matched to a gene: 7.

This clonotype was counted at least ten times. CDR3 nucleotide sequence: TGCGCCAGCAGCTTGCTAGCGGGAGTAGTCTACAATGAGCAGTTCTTC. Protein product: CASSLLAGVVYNEQFF. The rearrangement links TRBV5-1 to TRBJ2-1, with 10 nucleotides matching TRBD2. Trimming cost V 1 base and J 3 bases; bases outside gene matches: 4. This CDR3 is built from 16 residues. Germline CDR1 is SGHRS and CDR2 is YFSETQ.

Comment on this clonotype: A much larger clone differs by one base, so this may be a read error. The J gene is TRBJ2-7, the V gene TRBV20-1, with 9 bases matching TRBD2. The CDR3 covers 16 residues. CDR1 is DFQATT, CDR2 SNEGSKA, per germline (reference sequence). The CDR3, as DNA: TGCAGTGCTAGAGATCCGGGCGGGAGGGGATTTTTCGAGCAGCACTTC. It specifies CSARDPGGRGFFEQHF.

This clonotype was counted between two and nine times. The V gene is TRBV20-1, the J gene TRBJ1-5; D remains unclear. Germline V gene data show CDR1 as DFQATT and CDR2 as SNEGSKA (reference sequence). This CDR3 has 13 residues. V shed 6 bases and J shed 3 bases, with 12 bases lying between them. CDR3 residues: CSADNSANQPQHF. In DNA form, the CDR3 reads TGCAGTGCAGACAATAGTGCCAATCAGCCCCAGCATTTT.

This clonotype was seen at least ten times. The chain employs TRBV20-1 and TRBJ2-1; tentative D call: TRBD2 (5 bases). This CDR3 is 14 amino acids long. Trimming cost V 5 bases and J 6 bases, with 17 bases left between them. The germline V gene has CDR1 DFQATT and CDR2 SNEGSKA (reference sequence). Written as DNA, the CDR3 is TGCAGTGCTGCCTTGACGGGGTTTTTCAATGAGCAGTTCTTC. This translates into CSAALTGFFNEQFF.